This TCR beta chain derives from a study of T cells in Graves' hyperthyroidism and ophthalmopathy. Researchers defined stable Graves' hyperthyroidism as no ophthalmopathy progression within 18 months. For the diagnoses, clinical symptoms, serum thyroxine and TRAb, thyroid ultrasound and orbital computed tomography were used. Germline CDR1 and CDR2: SGDLS and YYNGEE. This CDR3 is 14 amino acids long. Trimming cost V 3 bases and J 3 bases, with 12 bases left between them. The study's findings and limits: Most thyroid clonotypes expanded above 0.001 were also detected in blood. Stable hyperthyroidism was separated from ophthalmopathy by a model based on 13 V-J features.

With respect to this clonotype: Its antigen is still unknown.

Amplified regions were TCR beta CDR3 sequences from RNA transcripts. Researchers ran a first-round RT-PCR on the TCR CDR3 using the HTBI primer set. TCRdb independently ran MiXCR on the multiplex PCR reads; one entry per CDR3 protein. The sample holds 750,000 to 900,000 distinct CDR3 sequences, roughly 40% seen once. The receptor comes from a man aged 18 to 30 with Graves' hyperthyroidism. V gene TRBV9 combines with J gene TRBJ2-5; perhaps TRBD2 as D (7 bases). The specimen sequenced was blood. CDR3 in DNA: TGTGCCAGCAGCGAGGGGGGGCTAGAAGAGACCCAGTACTTC. The encoded protein is CASSEGGLEETQYF.